This T cell receptor (beta chain) was retrieved from a study of blood T cell repertoires in COVID-19. Study at large: The United States, Italy and Spain provided the acute and convalescent COVID-19 samples. Sample material is recorded as cDNA or gDNA derived from T cells, B-cell-depleted T cells, or PBMCs.

Trimming took 3 bases from V and 1 from J, leaving 6 bases between them. The CDR3 is 13 residues long. Germline loops: CDR1 LNHDA, CDR2 SQIVND (reference sequence). In the source study's methods: Nucleated cell number was recorded as an estimate derived from reference gene primer amplification. TCRdb's table, derived via immunoSEQ multiplex PCR, lists solely in-frame clones and lacks some. The DNA was the basis for D and trimming; V, J and clone size are from that table. In the table there are more than 200,000 clones, less than 90% of which are singletons. The chain couples TRBV19 to TRBJ2-5; D call uncertain. What was sequenced was peripheral blood. This sequence was found in a woman aged 45-65 years with acute or convalescent COVID-19. The CDR3 bases are TGTGCCAGTAGTATGGTAGTCCAAGAGACCCAGTACTTC. Amino acid sequence: CASSMVVQETQYF.